The next 12 T cell receptor beta chains were all read from a single sample in a study of blood T cell repertoires in COVID-19. The table came from immunoSEQ multiplex PCR; TCRdb's copy has only in-frame clones and leaves some out. The top ten hold 15% to 20% of the sample, which has more than 150,000 clones, 60% to 80% seen once. The sequencing input was peripheral blood. The receptors come from a man between 60 and 70 years old with active or convalescent COVID-19.

The genes are TRBV15 and TRBJ1-3, with 7 positions matching TRBD1. This CDR3 has 13 amino acids. Germline V CDR1 and CDR2: LNHNV, YYDKDF (reference sequence). J was trimmed by 3 bases and V by 8 bases; bases with no gene match: 4. The CDR3 is CATQDRSGNTIYF. In nucleotides, the CDR3 is TGTGCCACCCAGGACAGGAGTGGAAACACCATATATTTT.

This chain connects TRBV9 to TRBJ2-7; 11 nucleotides line up with TRBD2. The CDR3 spans 16 residues. The V segment lost 3 bases and the J segment 7 bases; nucleotides outside the gene matches: 12. Germline V gene sequence: CDR1 SGDLS, CDR2 YYNGEE. The CDR3 DNA is TGTGCCAGCAGCGCCCGGAGGGCTAGCGGGAGGTATGAGCAGTACTTC. This translates into CASSARRASGRYEQYF. Combining the CDR3 with reference TRBV9 and TRBJ2-7 gives the whole variable domain DSGVTQTPKHLITATGQRVTLRCSPRSGDLSVYWYQQSLDQGLQFLIQYYNGEERAKGNILERFSAQQFPDLHSELNLSSLELGDSALYFCASSARRASGRYEQYFGPGTRLTVT.

This rearrangement joins TRBV18 to TRBJ1-1, with a possible D match to TRBD1 (5 bases). The germline V and J ends were trimmed by 2 bases and 1 base, with 11 bases remaining between them. Germline V gene lookup returns CDR1 KGHSH and CDR2 LQKENI. The CDR3 runs to 15 residues. Written as DNA, the CDR3 is TGTGCCAGCTCACCAAATACGGGGGAGAACACTGAAGCTTTCTTT. Protein: CASSPNTGENTEAFF.

The sample holds one count of this clone. The genes are TRBV3-1 (or the pseudogene TRBV3-2) and TRBJ2-3, with 8 bases aligning to TRBD1. Looked up from germline, CDR1 is LGHDT and CDR2 is YNNKEL (reference sequence). The CDR3 totals 16 residues. The junction had 5 bases not matched to a gene; V was cut back by 1 base and J by 2 bases. The CDR3 reads CASSQVLGQVTDTQYF. The CDR3 bases are TGTGCCAGCAGCCAAGTCCTGGGACAGGTCACAGATACGCAGTATTTT.

The rearrangement links TRBV9 to TRBJ2-1; 8 positions match TRBD1. CDR3 length equals 19 residues. With V trimmed by 2 bases and J by 6 bases, 19 bases remained unmatched. The V gene's germline CDR1 is SGDLS and CDR2 YYNGEE. CDR3 loop: CASSVDGTGYPTPFNEQFF. The CDR3 DNA reads as TGTGCCAGCAGCGTGGACGGGACAGGCTACCCCACCCCCTTCAATGAGCAGTTCTTC.

The chain combines TRBV18 with TRBJ2-1; the match to TRBD2 covers 15 bases. Trimming removed 3 bases from V and 0 bases from J; junction bases left unmatched: 3. This CDR3 region has 18 residues. Germline V gene sequence: CDR1 KGHSH, CDR2 LQKENI. CDR3 region: CASSPGLAGGRSYNEQFF. In nucleotides, the CDR3 is TGTGCCAGCTCACCGGGACTAGCGGGAGGCCGCTCCTACAATGAGCAGTTCTTC. Variable domain in full (rest from reference TRBV18 and TRBJ2-1): NAGVMQNPRHLVRRRGQEARLRCSPMKGHSHVYWYRQLPEEGLKFMVYLQKENIIDESGMPKERFSAEFPKEGPSILRIQQVVRGDSAAYFCASSPGLAGGRSYNEQFFGPGTRLTVL.

V and J are TRBV27 and TRBJ2-2; the D gene is possibly TRBD1 (5 bases). CDR1 and CDR2 from the germline V gene are MNHEY and SMNVEV (reference sequence). The CDR3 spans 16 residues. Trimming shortened V by 5 bases and J by 4 bases, and 17 bases separated the two germline ends. The CDR3 DNA sequence: TGTGCCAGCAGTCACCAGGGTTATTCTCGCACCGGGGAGCTGTTTTTT. Its translation: CASSHQGYSRTGELFF.

Details on this clone: The same CDR3 is also encoded by other DNA sequences in this sample. The CDR3 sequence is CASRVQGRYGYTF. The CDR3 DNA reads TGTGCCAGCAGAGTACAGGGGAGGTATGGCTACACCTTC. The chain combines TRBV6-5 with TRBJ1-2, with 7 bases aligning to TRBD1. There are 13 residues in the CDR3. The V gene end was trimmed by 6 bases and the J gene end by 5 bases; junction bases not matched to a gene: 6. Germline CDR1 reads MNHEY; CDR2 reads SVGAGI.

The chain is built from TRBV5-6 and TRBJ2-7; D remains unclear. CDR3 length equals 12 residues. V gave up 2 bases and J gave up 7 bases, with 10 bases separating them. Germline CDR1 is SGHDT and CDR2 is YYEEEE. CDR3 nucleotides: TGTGCCAGCAGCTTTCCGGGTGAGGAGCAGTACTTC. Encoded protein: CASSFPGEEQYF.

There are many counts of this clone. V usage is TRBV19 and J usage is TRBJ2-1; D not certain. Germline CDR1 is LNHDA and CDR2 is SQIVND (reference sequence). The V end lost 1 base, the J end lost 10 bases, and 14 bases lay between the germline ends. The CDR3 is made up of 14 amino acids. CDR3 residues: CASSIGIGEREQFF. CDR3 in DNA: TGTGCCAGTAGTATAGGCATTGGAGAGCGAGAGCAGTTCTTC.

V and J are TRBV10-3 and TRBJ2-1; the D gene is possibly TRBD1 (7 bases). CDR3 length equals 15 residues. Germline CDR1 is ENHRY and CDR2 is SYGVKD. V lost 6 bases, J lost 0 bases, and 12 bases lay in between. The CDR3 nucleotides are TGTGCCATCAGGCATCAGGGGGGCTCCTACAATGAGCAGTTCTTC. It encodes CAIRHQGGSYNEQFF.

The gene calls are TRBV4-2 and TRBJ2-2, with 8 bases lining up with TRBD2. This CDR3 is built from 19 residues. V shed 2 bases, J shed 7 bases, and the junction held 18 bases outside the gene matches. The V gene's germline CDR1 is LGHNA and CDR2 YNFKEQ. The chain's CDR3 is CASSQPTPGLGPTGGELFF. In DNA, the CDR3 is TGTGCCAGCAGCCAACCTACCCCGGGACTAGGGCCCACAGGCGGGGAGCTGTTTTTT.